What follows are 16 T cell receptor beta chains derived from one specimen sequenced in a study of cytomegalovirus exposure and HLA in healthy donors. The PCR used 60 Vbeta and 13 Jbeta primers. Clones were read by immunoSEQ multiplex PCR, and TCRdb kept only the in-frame ones, dropping some. The table shows 120,000 to 150,000 clones, with over 75% occurring only once. Input material: PBMCs. The receptors come from a woman in her twenties or thirties in good health and CMV-seronegative.

V and J are TRBV27 and TRBJ2-1; TRBD2 agrees at 8 bases. CDR1 is MNHEY, CDR2 SMNVEV, per germline (reference sequence). This CDR3 spans 14 amino acids. Germline trimming cut 5 bases from V and 4 bases from J; bases unmatched to any gene: 4. DNA for the CDR3: TGTGCCAGCAGTGCGACTAGCGTATACAATGAGCAGTTCTTC. It yields the protein CASSATSVYNEQFF.

The chain links TRBV7-8 to TRBJ1-1; maybe TRBD1 (5 bases). Per germline, CDR1 SGHVS and CDR2 FQNEAQ. The ends were cut back, 2 bases at V and 2 bases at J, with 12 bases in the middle. This CDR3 has 15 amino acids. CDR3 DNA: TGTGCCAGCAGCTTATATCAGGGTCCAAACACTGAAGCTTTCTTT. Translation: CASSLYQGPNTEAFF.

This clone was counted a few times. The gene calls are TRBV9 and TRBJ2-3, with 9 positions matching TRBD2. V gave up 0 bases and J gave up 6 bases; unmatched junction bases: 8. CDR1 and CDR2 from the germline V gene are SGDLS and YYNGEE. CDR3 length: 16 amino acids. CDR3 sequence reads: CASSVEGRGGRDTQYF. CDR3 nucleotide sequence: TGTGCCAGCAGCGTAGAGGGGCGGGGGGGCCGCGATACGCAGTATTTT.

This chain uses TRBV5-1 with TRBJ1-4; D is unclear. Trimming stripped 4 bases from V and 4 bases from J, with 5 bases between. The germline V gene has CDR1 SGHRS and CDR2 YFSETQ. The CDR3 has 12 residues. CDR3 DNA: TGCGCCAGCAGCCTAAATAATGAAAAACTGTTTTTT. Translation gives CASSLNNEKLFF.

The CDR3 spells CASSLVTGDYDTIYF. For the CDR3, the DNA is TGTGCCAGCAGCTTAGTGACAGGGGATTATGACACCATATATTTT. This chain connects TRBV7-8 to TRBJ1-3; 8 nucleotides agree with TRBD1. The germline V gene has CDR1 SGHVS and CDR2 FQNEAQ. The CDR3 has 15 residues. With 1 base clipped from V and 8 bases from J, the junction kept 7 bases outside the gene matches.

The chain recombines TRBV30 with TRBJ2-3, with 8 bases matching TRBD1. The CDR3 runs to 14 residues. Germline CDR1 and CDR2: GTSNPN and SVGIG (reference sequence). Unmatched junction bases numbered 6, after V lost 5 bases and J lost 2 bases. In nucleotides, the CDR3 is TGTGCCTGGGGGGCAGGGGGCCCCACAGATACGCAGTATTTT. It encodes CAWGAGGPTDTQYF.

This clone showed up just a few times. V usage is TRBV6-5 and J usage is TRBJ1-1; D is unresolved. V was cut by 0 bases and J by 10 bases, with 15 bases left in between. The CDR3 covers 14 residues. Germline CDR1 MNHEY, CDR2 SVGAGI. The CDR3 is CASSYSNGELGAFF. The CDR3 region has the DNA TGTGCCAGCAGTTACTCGAACGGGGAGTTAGGAGCTTTCTTT.

The rearrangement joins TRBV10-3 to TRBJ2-1; 13 bases fit TRBD2. V lost 7 bases, J lost 3 bases, and 9 bases stayed unmatched. This CDR3 has 17 amino acids. CDR1 is ENHRY and CDR2 is SYGVKD in the germline V gene. CDR3 loop: CAITPGTSGTSYNEQFF. Written as DNA, the CDR3 is TGTGCCATCACCCCCGGGACTAGCGGGACGAGCTACAATGAGCAGTTCTTC.

V is TRBV6-1 and J is TRBJ2-7; 11 nucleotides match TRBD1. Germline loops: CDR1 MNHNS, CDR2 SASEGT. V shed 6 bases, J shed 6 bases, and the junction held 4 bases outside the gene matches. The CDR3 has 13 amino acids. The CDR3 protein is CASSSGQGGEQYF. The CDR3 DNA reads as TGTGCCAGCAGCTCGGGACAGGGGGGCGAGCAGTACTTC.

V usage is TRBV7-2 and J usage is TRBJ1-5; D is ambiguous. Germline assignment: CDR1 SGHTA and CDR2 FQGNSA. CDR3 size: 16 residues. Trimming shortened V by 0 bases and J by 2 bases, and 11 bases separated the two germline ends. The CDR3 DNA reads as TGTGCCAGCAGCTTAGCAAGCGCGCCCGGCAATCAGCCCCAGCATTTT. This codes for CASSLASAPGNQPQHF.

The rearrangement links TRBV6-5 to TRBJ1-2, with 8 bases lining up with TRBD1. V shed 5 bases, J shed 8 bases, and the junction held 13 bases outside the gene matches. CDR1 and CDR2 (germline): MNHEY, SVGAGI. This CDR3 has 15 amino acids. The CDR3 DNA reads TGTGCCAGCAGTCGTCAGGGGGCCACGCCTGGGGGCTACACCTTC. The encoded protein is CASSRQGATPGGYTF.

The chain carries TRBV2 and TRBJ2-3; D not certain. The CDR3 length is 15 residues. Germline CDR1 SNHLY, CDR2 FYNNEI. Trimming removed 3 bases from V and 0 bases from J, with 10 bases in between. The DNA for the CDR3 is TGTGCCAGCAGTGATTATCAGGAAAGCACAGATACGCAGTATTTT. This sequence encodes CASSDYQESTDTQYF. The whole variable domain, remainder taken from reference TRBV2 and TRBJ2-3, is EPEVTQTPSHQVTQMGQEVILRCVPISNHLYFYWYRQILGQKVEFLVSFYNNEISEKSEIFDDQFSVERPDGSNFTLKIRSTKLEDSAMYFCASSDYQESTDTQYFGPGTRLTVL.

This CDR3 reads CSATGHGGFYGYTF. In DNA form, the CDR3 reads TGCAGCGCTACGGGACACGGAGGCTTTTATGGCTACACCTTC. The chain carries TRBV29-1 and TRBJ1-2; possibly TRBD1 for D (6 bases). V lost 7 bases and J lost 5, with 20 bases in between. This CDR3 is 14 amino acids long. Germline V CDR1 and CDR2: SQVTM, ANQGSEA.

The V call is TRBV6-6, the J call TRBJ1-3; D is ambiguous. In germline, CDR1 is MNHNY, CDR2 SVGAGI (reference sequence). CDR3 size: 15 residues. The germline V and J ends were trimmed by 5 bases and 0 bases, with 11 bases remaining between them. CDR3 sequence (DNA): TGTGCCAGCAGTCTCCTTCTCCGCTCTGGAAACACCATATATTTT. Protein: CASSLLLRSGNTIYF.

This rearrangement joins TRBV27 to TRBJ2-1; 7 positions match TRBD1. CDR3 length: 14 amino acids. Trimming removed 0 bases from V and 6 bases from J; junction bases left unmatched: 2. Germline CDR1 and CDR2: MNHEY and SMNVEV (reference sequence). As DNA, the CDR3 is TGTGCCAGCAGTTTATCGTGGACAGGCAATGAGCAGTTCTTC. This sequence encodes CASSLSWTGNEQFF.

The chain joins TRBV30 to TRBJ1-2; 8 nucleotides align to TRBD1. The germline CDR1 and CDR2 sequences are GTSNPN and SVGIG (reference sequence). The CDR3 spans 16 residues. V shed 0 bases, J shed 4 bases, and the junction held 10 bases outside the gene matches. The CDR3 sequence: CAWSVRTRGPPYGYTF. The CDR3 DNA reads as TGTGCCTGGAGTGTACGGACCAGGGGGCCCCCCTATGGCTACACCTTC.